These T cell receptor beta chains were read from a single sample in a study of T cell responses to AZD1222 COVID-19 vaccine. Sequenced by immunoSEQ multiplex PCR; TCRdb stores in-frame clones only, minus some. The sample lists around 190,000 clones, just over 85% occurring once. The sequencing here drew on peripheral blood, taken on day 0 of AZD1222 vaccination. The receptor source for this set is an adult in good health. The CDR3 runs from the conserved cysteine through the conserved F or W. D genes are given only for firm matches. Only some rows state a clone size, as once, few, many or a class for expanded clones.

clone_size j_call v_call cdr3_length d_call cdr3_nt cdr3_aa
- TRBJ2-7 TRBV27 15 TRBD1 TGTGCCAGCAGTGGAGGACAGGGTGGGGTTTACGAGCAGTACTTC CASSGGQGGVYEQYF
- TRBJ2-7 TRBV5-1 15 - TGCGCCAGCAGCGACGGGACGGCCACGATCTACGAGCAGTACTTC CASSDGTATIYEQYF
- TRBJ2-7 TRBV6-2/TRBV6-3 15 - TGTGCCAGCAGTCCGGCGGGGTTACAATCCTACGAGCAGTACTTC CASSPAGLQSYEQYF
- TRBJ2-1 TRBV5-6 12 - TGTGCCAGCAGTCAGGGGAGGAATGAGCAGTTCTTC CASSQGRNEQFF
- TRBJ2-7 TRBV15 13 - TGTGCCACCAGCACCTGGGGGGCCCACGAGCAGTACTTC CATSTWGAHEQYF
- TRBJ2-1 TRBV6-9 14 - TGTGCCAGCTTCAGGGGAAGCTCCTACAATGAGCAGTTCTTC CASFRGSSYNEQFF
- TRBJ2-2 TRBV5-1 15 - TGCGCCAGCAGCGTAGAGGTCCTAAACACCGGGGAGCTGTTTTTT CASSVEVLNTGELFF
once TRBJ1-1 TRBV6-1 11 - TGTGCCAGCAGTGAAGGAAATGACGCTTTCTTT CASSEGNDAFF
- TRBJ1-1 TRBV19 15 - TGTGCCAGTAGTGCCAAACTTGTTGGGGGCACTGAAGCTTTCTTT CASSAKLVGGTEAFF
- TRBJ2-3 TRBV10-3 15 TRBD2 TGTGCCATCAGTGATGGGTCTAGCGGGGGGAATACGCAGTATTTT CAISDGSSGGNTQYF
- TRBJ1-1 TRBV18 13 - TGTGCCAGCTCCTCCAGGGTAGACACTGAAGCTTTCTTT CASSSRVDTEAFF
- TRBJ1-1 TRBV19 17 TRBD1 TGTGCCAGTAGGGACCGACAGGGTGGCGTTATGAACACTGAAGCTTTCTTT CASRDRQGGVMNTEAFF
- TRBJ2-1 TRBV6-5 11 TRBD1 TGTGCCAGCAGTCCAGGACAGGGGCAGTTCTTC CASSPGQGQFF
- TRBJ1-1 TRBV19 14 - TGTGCCAGTAGTATTGATGGTAGGGCCGGAGGAGCTTTCTTT CASSIDGRAGGAFF
- TRBJ1-4 TRBV7-9 15 - TGTGCCAGCAGCCCCCCCCCTGCAACTAATGAAAAACTGTTTTTT CASSPPPATNEKLFF
- TRBJ1-1 TRBV5-6 15 - TGTGCCAGCAGCTTGATGGACAGAGTGAACACTGAAGCTTTCTTT CASSLMDRVNTEAFF
- TRBJ2-7 TRBV4-1 15 TRBD1 TGCGCCAGCAGCCAAGGCGGACAGGGCCCCTACGAGCAGTACTTC CASSQGGQGPYEQYF
- TRBJ1-4 TRBV14 15 - TGTGCCAGCAGCCAAGGGCCCGCCGCGCGGGAAAAACTGTTTTTT CASSQGPAAREKLFF
- TRBJ1-1 TRBV27 14 - TGTGCCAGCAGTTTAGGGGGCGCGAACACTGAAGCTTTCTTT CASSLGGANTEAFF
- TRBJ2-7 TRBV19 17 TRBD2 TGTGCCAGTAGTTTGGGCAGGACTAGCGGGAGGCCCTACGAGCAGTACTTC CASSLGRTSGRPYEQYF
- TRBJ2-1 TRBV30 14 - TGTGCCCGGACTCGCGGCGGAACCTACAATGAGCAGTTCTTC CARTRGGTYNEQFF
- TRBJ2-7 TRBV6-2/TRBV6-3 14 TRBD2 TGTGCCAGCAGCTGGACTAGCGGGAGTTACGAGCAGTACTTC CASSWTSGSYEQYF
- TRBJ1-3 TRBV28 15 - TGTGCCAGCAAGGACGGAGGTTTCTCTGGAAACACCATATATTTT CASKDGGFSGNTIYF
- TRBJ1-2 TRBV14 13 - TGTGCCAGCAGCAACAAGGGGACGGGTGGCTACACCTTC CASSNKGTGGYTF
- TRBJ1-2 TRBV27 17 - TGTGCCAGCAGTCCCTACCGGGGGGGTGAAATTGGGTATGGCTACACCTTC CASSPYRGGEIGYGYTF
- TRBJ1-3 TRBV5-5 15 - TGTGCCAGCAGCTTGGATCGGGGCTCAGGAAACACCATATATTTT CASSLDRGSGNTIYF
once TRBJ2-7 TRBV6-5 12 - TGTGCCAGCTTCCTTAGGGGTTACGAGCAGTACTTC CASFLRGYEQYF
- TRBJ1-4 TRBV27 14 - TGTGCCAGCAGTTTAGTCGGCCCAAATGAAAAACTGTTTTTT CASSLVGPNEKLFF
- TRBJ2-5 TRBV6-1 15 TRBD2 TGTGCCAGCAGTTCGCAGCGGGAGATCTCGGAGACCCAGTACTTC CASSSQREISETQYF
- TRBJ2-3 TRBV28 16 TRBD2 TGTGCCAGCAGTTTACCGCGGGAGAAGGTTACAGATACGCAGTATTTT CASSLPREKVTDTQYF
- TRBJ2-6 TRBV24-1 15 - TGTGCCACCAGTGATAGAAGTGGCAGGGCCAACGTCCTGACTTTC CATSDRSGRANVLTF
few TRBJ1-1 TRBV7-9 12 TRBD1 TGTGCCAGCAGCTTTTCAGGGGGCGCGGCTTTCTTT CASSFSGGAAFF
- TRBJ1-2 TRBV4-3 15 - TGCGCCAGCAGCCAAGACGCCGGACAAAACTATGGCTACACCTTC CASSQDAGQNYGYTF
- TRBJ1-2 TRBV30 12 - TGTGCCTGGAGCGGGCGTTACTATGGCTACACCTTC CAWSGRYYGYTF
- TRBJ1-2 TRBV28 14 - TGTGCCAGCAGTTTCCCAGGGAGCGTCTATGGCTACACCTTC CASSFPGSVYGYTF
once TRBJ1-1 TRBV27 15 - TGTGCCAGCAGTTTAGAGCGGGGGGCGCACACTGAAGCTTTCTTT CASSLERGAHTEAFF
few TRBJ1-6 TRBV19 21 - TGTGCCAGTAGTATGAGATCCTCTCGGGGGCAAATTAGCTCCTATAATTCACCCCTCCACTTT CASSMRSSRGQISSYNSPLHF
- TRBJ1-1 TRBV10-3 13 - TGTGCCAGTGCGGGACGGACTAACACTGAAGCTTTCTTT CASAGRTNTEAFF
- TRBJ2-1 TRBV9 13 - TGTGCCAGCAGCGTAGGCACGTACAATGAGCAGTTCTTC CASSVGTYNEQFF
- TRBJ2-3 TRBV6-4 14 TRBD2 TGTGCCAGCAGTGACGGGCTAGCGGGTGATACGCAGTATTTT CASSDGLAGDTQYF
- TRBJ2-1 TRBV24-1 17 TRBD2 TGTGCCACCAGTGATACTCTTAGAACGGGAGGGATCAATGAGCAGTTCTTC CATSDTLRTGGINEQFF
- TRBJ1-3 TRBV7-9 16 - TGTGCCAGCAGCTTAGATGTATCTCCGGGAGGAAACACCATATATTTT CASSLDVSPGGNTIYF
- TRBJ2-5 TRBV3-1/TRBV3-2 15 TRBD1 TGTGCCAGCAGCCCGACGACAGGGGGCCAAGAGACCCAGTACTTC CASSPTTGGQETQYF
- TRBJ1-4 TRBV5-8 17 TRBD1 TGTGCCAGCAATTATCACCGGGACAGGGGGAGTAATGAAAAACTGTTTTTT CASNYHRDRGSNEKLFF
- TRBJ2-1 TRBV27 17 - TGTGCCAGCAGCCCCCGCTCCGGGACGGTCACGGCGAATGAGCAGTTCTTC CASSPRSGTVTANEQFF
- TRBJ2-2 TRBV27 12 - TGTGCCAGCAGTTTAAACACCGGGGAGCTGTTTTTT CASSLNTGELFF
- TRBJ2-1 TRBV6-1 17 TRBD2 TGTGCCAGCAGTGAAATCAGCGGGGGGCCCTTTGGCAATGAGCAGTTCTTC CASSEISGGPFGNEQFF
- TRBJ1-2 TRBV28 14 - TGTGCCAGCACCCCCCTCCGACGGTGGTATGGCTACACCTTC CASTPLRRWYGYTF
- TRBJ2-7 TRBV19 13 - TGTGCCAGTAGTATACCCTCCGGGGGCGAGCAGTACTTC CASSIPSGGEQYF
- TRBJ2-2 TRBV5-8 14 - TGTGCCAGCAGCTTGGGTCTCGTGGGCGGGGAGCTGTTTTTT CASSLGLVGGELFF
- TRBJ1-1 TRBV28 13 TRBD1 TGTGCCAGCCTGGGACAGGGTAGGACTGAAGCTTTCTTT CASLGQGRTEAFF
- TRBJ2-1 TRBV18 13 - TGTGCCAGCTCACCCCCTGACCCCGGGGAGCAGTTCTTC CASSPPDPGEQFF
- TRBJ2-7 TRBV7-3 15 - TGTGCCAGCAGCTTGAACCTCGGGACTGGCTACGAGCAGTACTTC CASSLNLGTGYEQYF
- TRBJ1-1 TRBV7-3 14 TRBD1 TGTGCCAGCAGCTTAATTGGAGGGACAGGTGAAGCTTTCTTT CASSLIGGTGEAFF
- TRBJ2-5 TRBV24-1 21 TRBD2 TGTGCCACCAGTGATTCCTACTCCGGACTAGCGGGGGACCCGTACCAAGAGACCCAGTACTTC CATSDSYSGLAGDPYQETQYF
- TRBJ1-5 TRBV10-3 16 TRBD1 TGTGCCATCAGTGAGTCGACAGGGGGGGGCAATCAGCCCCAGCATTTT CAISESTGGGNQPQHF
once TRBJ1-1 TRBV28 12 - TGTGCCAGCAGGATGATGAACACTGAAGCTTTCTTT CASRMMNTEAFF
- TRBJ2-1 TRBV29-1 15 - TGCAGCGTTGAATGGTGGCAGGGACGAAGCAATGAGCAGTTCTTC CSVEWWQGRSNEQFF
- TRBJ1-2 TRBV28 11 - TGTGCCAGCAATAATCATTATGGCTACACCTTC CASNNHYGYTF